The 8 T cell receptor beta chains below all came from one sample that was sequenced in a study of blood T cells in healthy people across ages (dated by TCRdb to between 2014 and 2016). The library was obtained by 5' RACE. The run used an Illumina HiSeq 2500. A second PCR of about 6 to 12 cycles was run with a J-beta primer mix and a sample-barcoded 5' primer. The raw public reads went through TCRdb reprocessing: fastp at Q25, MiXCR clone calling, in-frame beta chains kept. Identical CDR3 protein sequences are pooled into one entry, listed with their most common genes and DNA. This sample gives 1.5 million to 2 million distinct CDR3 sequences in total; roughly 50% of them show up just once. The biggest ten clones account for more than 2% of the sample. Sample: blood. Receptors originate from a woman aged 35 to 49 in good health.

This chain connects TRBV6-6 to TRBJ2-1; D not resolved. CDR3 length: 13 amino acids. Germline CDR1 is MNHNY and CDR2 is SVGAGI (reference sequence). Trimming shortened V by 3 bases and J by 6 bases, and 9 bases separated the two germline ends. Here the CDR3 reads CASSYTNLNEQFF. The CDR3 bases are TGTGCCAGCAGTTATACGAATCTCAATGAGCAGTTCTTC.

This clonotype was seen many times. The chain is built from TRBV11-2 and TRBJ2-4; no clear D. V was shortened by 4 bases and J by 0 bases, with 7 bases between the two germline ends. In germline, CDR1 is SGHAT, CDR2 FQNNGV. CDR3 length: 14 amino acids. The CDR3, as DNA: TGTGCCAGCAGCTCGGGCATAGCCAAAAACATTCAGTACTTC. This sequence encodes CASSSGIAKNIQYF.

CDR3 DNA: TGTGCCAGCAGCCCCCTCCAGAGAATGTACCAAGAGACCCAGTACTTC. This gives the protein CASSPLQRMYQETQYF. The V gene is TRBV12-3 or TRBV12-4, the J gene TRBJ2-5; no reliable D call. CDR3 length equals 16 residues. Trimming left V 6 bases short and J 0 bases short, with 17 bases between.

This clonotype showed up just a few times. In DNA, the CDR3 is TGTGCCAGTAGACTCGGACAGGGGCACGGGGCCAACGTCCTGACTTTC. This translates into CASRLGQGHGANVLTF. The V gene is TRBV19, the J gene TRBJ2-6, with TRBD1 matching over 9 bases. Unmatched junction bases numbered 7, after V lost 6 bases and J lost 4 bases. CDR1 and CDR2 from the germline V gene are LNHDA and SQIVND (reference sequence). The CDR3 loop spans 16 amino acids.

This clonotype was detected only once. The chain links TRBV3-1 to TRBJ2-5, with D possibly matching TRBD1 (5 bases). V was pared by 6 bases and J by 5 bases, with 19 bases between. Germline-derived CDR1 and CDR2 are LGHDT and YNNKEL (reference sequence). This CDR3 region has 15 residues. The CDR3 DNA follows: TGTGCCAGCAGTCCCTACGGTGGGGCCACGGAGACCCAGTACTTC. Translating gives CASSPYGGATETQYF.

The rearrangement uses TRBV7-2 and TRBJ2-7; a possible D gene is TRBD1 (6 bases). Germline V gene sequence: CDR1 SGHTA, CDR2 FQGNSA. The V gene lost 4 bases and the J gene lost 6 bases, with 16 bases spanning the gap. This CDR3 has 14 amino acids. CDR3 in DNA: TGTGCCAGCAGCTCCCATAGAGGGGACACCGAGCAGTACTTC. Translating it yields CASSSHRGDTEQYF. Filled out from reference TRBV7-2 and TRBJ2-7, the complete variable domain reads GAGVSQSPSNKVTEKGKDVELRCDPISGHTALYWYRQSLGQGLEFLIYFQGNSAPDKSGLPSDRFSAERTGGSVSTLTIQRTQQEDSAVYLCASSSHRGDTEQYFGPGTRLTVT.

J is TRBJ1-6 and V is TRBV7-2; 9 bases line up with TRBD1. Germline V gene data show CDR1 as SGHTA and CDR2 as FQGNSA. V was clipped by 4 bases and J by 4 bases; unmatched bases: 5. This CDR3 has 16 residues. Here the CDR3 DNA reads TGTGCCAGCAGCTCCCGGGACAGGGAATATAATTCACCCCTCCACTTT. This gives the protein CASSSRDREYNSPLHF.

The J gene is TRBJ2-1, the V gene TRBV7-2; possibly TRBD2 for D (6 bases). The CDR3 consists of 16 residues. Trimming pared 3 bases from V and 6 bases from J, leaving 18 bases between. Germline V lookup: CDR1 SGHTA, CDR2 FQGNSA. Here the CDR3 DNA reads TGTGCCAGCAGCTTGATCGGGACTCCGCCGGTCAATGAGCAGTTCTTC. It is translated as CASSLIGTPPVNEQFF.